The 20 T cell receptor beta chains given below trace back to one sample, sequenced in a study of blood T cell repertoires in COVID-19. Using immunoSEQ multiplex PCR, the repertoire was profiled, and TCRdb retains in-frame clones only, with some absent. The sample includes under 300,000 clones, 85% to 90% of them seen just once. Sequencing was done on a sample of peripheral blood. The source is a man younger than 35 with active or convalescent COVID-19.

This chain joins TRBV30 and TRBJ2-7; the match to TRBD1 covers 9 bases. V dropped 4 bases and J dropped 0; count of bases not matched to a gene: 4. The CDR3 has 14 residues. CDR1 and CDR2 (germline): GTSNPN, SVGIG (reference sequence). DNA of the CDR3: TGTGCCTGGAACAGGGGGCGAGTCTCCTACGAGCAGTACTTC. The encoded protein is CAWNRGRVSYEQYF.

This chain connects TRBV6-5 to TRBJ2-7, with TRBD1 as a possible D gene (5 bases). V shed 5 bases and J shed 3 bases, with 14 bases lying between them. This CDR3 region has 14 residues. The germline V gene has CDR1 MNHEY and CDR2 SVGAGI. In DNA form, the CDR3 reads TGTGCCAGCAGTACAAGGACCAGGGACTACGAGCAGTACTTC. Protein sequence: CASSTRTRDYEQYF.

V and J are TRBV28 and TRBJ1-2; the D is unclear. This CDR3 has 13 residues. Germline loops: CDR1 MDHEN, CDR2 SYDVKM. The V gene lost 10 bases and the J gene lost 5 bases, with 17 bases spanning the gap. CDR3 DNA sequence: TGTGCCATCCGACCGAGGGTGGGGTATGGCTACACCTTC. This codes for CAIRPRVGYGYTF.

The chain carries TRBV6-5 and TRBJ2-2; TRBD1 agrees at 7 bases. Germline CDR1 and CDR2: MNHEY and SVGAGI. This CDR3 is 14 amino acids long. Here the CDR3 DNA reads TGTGCTTCCGGACAGGTCACGAACACCGGGGAGCTGTTTTTT. It translates to CASGQVTNTGELFF.

The chain has TRBV12-3 or TRBV12-4 and TRBJ2-1, with 8 bases identical to TRBD2. V lost 6 bases and J lost 16; bases outside the gene matches: 8. This CDR3 has 11 residues. In DNA, the CDR3 is TGTGCCAGCAGCCGAGCCGGGAGGGGCTTCTTC. Encoded protein: CASSRAGRGFF.

The genes are TRBV9 and TRBJ2-2; TRBD1 matches 8 bases. This CDR3 comprises 14 residues. CDR1 is SGDLS and CDR2 is YYNGEE in the germline V gene. The J segment lost 4 bases and the V segment lost 3 bases, leaving 2 bases of the junction unmatched. CDR3 residues: CASSAGGGTGELFF. The CDR3 bases are TGTGCCAGCAGCGCAGGGGGCGGCACCGGGGAGCTGTTTTTT.

CDR3 nucleotide sequence: TGTGCCAGCAGCTTCGGGCAGGGGGTAGAAAATGAGCAGTTCTTC. This gives the protein CASSFGQGVENEQFF. The chain joins TRBV7-3 to TRBJ2-1; TRBD1 matches 7 bases. V dropped 3 bases and J dropped 7; count of bases not matched to a gene: 9. The CDR3 runs to 15 residues. CDR1 SGHTA and CDR2 FQGTGA come from the germline V gene.

The chain has TRBV11-2 and TRBJ2-7; D is possibly TRBD2 (6 bases). Per the germline V gene, CDR1 is SGHAT and CDR2 is FQNNGV. CDR3 length: 13 amino acids. Trimming cost V 5 bases and J 3 bases, with 11 bases left between them. The CDR3 reads CASSGGTIYEQYF. The CDR3, as DNA: TGTGCCAGCAGCGGGGGGACGATCTACGAGCAGTACTTC.

The CDR3 region is CASSYGQNQPQHF. CDR3 nucleotides: TGTGCCAGCAGTTACGGGCAGAATCAGCCCCAGCATTTT. The V gene is TRBV6-5, the J gene TRBJ1-5, with no clear D. Trimming shortened V by 2 bases and J by 4 bases, and 6 bases separated the two germline ends. Germline CDR1 MNHEY, CDR2 SVGAGI. CDR3 size: 13 residues.

The chain links TRBV6-6 to TRBJ2-2; D remains ambiguous. V shed 5 bases and J shed 4 bases, with 8 bases lying between them. The CDR3 contains 13 residues. CDR1 and CDR2 (germline): MNHNY, SVGAGI (reference sequence). The CDR3, as DNA: TGTGCCAGCAGTCAGAGTCCCACCGGGGAGCTGTTTTTT. Its protein product is CASSQSPTGELFF.

The chain is built from TRBV7-3 and TRBJ2-1; 8 bases match TRBD2. Trimming took 5 bases from V and 4 from J; bases not matched to a gene: 10. The germline V gene encodes CDR1 SGHTA and CDR2 FQGTGA. CDR3 size: 16 residues. Here the CDR3 DNA reads TGTGCCAGCAGCGACCAGGGAGCGGGAGTTTACAATGAGCAGTTCTTC. Amino acids: CASSDQGAGVYNEQFF.

This sequence joins TRBV7-3 and TRBJ2-3, with 13 bases aligning to TRBD2. CDR3 length: 16 residues. Unmatched junction bases numbered 5, after V lost 5 bases and J lost 3 bases. CDR1 is SGHTA, CDR2 FQGTGA, per germline. CDR3 protein: CASSPRLAGGTDTQYF. The CDR3 DNA reads TGTGCCAGCAGCCCGAGACTAGCGGGAGGTACAGATACGCAGTATTTT.

This chain uses TRBV18 with TRBJ2-7; possibly TRBD1 for D (6 bases). V lost 2 bases, J lost 5 bases, and 13 bases lay in between. Looked up from germline, CDR1 is KGHSH and CDR2 is LQKENI. The CDR3 sequence is 14 residues long. CDR3 sequence reads: CASSPYNRADEQYF. The CDR3 bases are TGTGCCAGCTCACCATATAACAGGGCAGACGAGCAGTACTTC.

V usage is TRBV5-6 and J usage is TRBJ2-1, with a weak D call TRBD1 (5 bases). Trimming left V 8 bases short and J 4 bases short, with 13 bases between. The germline V gene encodes CDR1 SGHDT and CDR2 YYEEEE. This CDR3 is built from 13 residues. DNA for the CDR3: TGTGCCAGTACGAAAGGGGTTTACAATGAGCAGTTCTTC. This encodes CASTKGVYNEQFF.

DNA of the CDR3: TGTGCCAGTAGTACCAAGACAGGGGGAAACACTGAAGCTTTCTTT. It codes for CASSTKTGGNTEAFF. This sequence joins TRBV19 and TRBJ1-1; 9 bases fit TRBD1. With 4 bases clipped from V and 2 bases from J, the junction kept 5 bases outside the gene matches. From germline, CDR1 is LNHDA and CDR2 SQIVND (reference sequence). The CDR3 is 15 amino acids.

V and J are TRBV5-4 and TRBJ2-3, with D maybe TRBD2 (6 bases). The CDR3 is 14 amino acids. V lost 3 bases to trimming and J lost 1 base, with 9 bases between them. Germline V lookup: CDR1 SGHNT, CDR2 YYREEE (reference sequence). In DNA form, the CDR3 reads TGTGCCAGCAGCTCGACTAGAGGCACAGATACGCAGTATTTT. Translating it yields CASSSTRGTDTQYF.

The gene calls are TRBV10-2 and TRBJ2-1, with a possible D match to TRBD2 (6 bases). Per germline, CDR1 WSHSY and CDR2 SAAADI. CDR3 size: 13 residues. Trimming removed 6 bases at V and 6 bases at J, with 12 bases between. The CDR3 spells CASRLAGVNEQFF. The DNA for the CDR3 is TGCGCCAGCAGACTAGCCGGGGTCAATGAGCAGTTCTTC.

This chain joins TRBV6-5 and TRBJ1-1, with no clear D. Germline V gives CDR1 MNHEY, CDR2 SVGAGI. Between the trimmed V and J ends, which lost 6 bases and 3 bases, there was a span of 11 bases. The length of the CDR3 is 13 residues. DNA for the CDR3: TGTGCCAGCAGAACGGGGTCTCACACTGAAGCTTTCTTT. It encodes CASRTGSHTEAFF.

This chain joins TRBV21-1 and TRBJ2-1; the DNA was not compared with TRBD2, the D call given in the table. TRBV21-1 is deemed a pseudogene. The CDR3 length is 14 residues. In DNA form, the CDR3 reads TGTGCCAGCAGCCTGGAGATCTCCTACAATGAGCAGTTCTTC. This sequence encodes CASSLEISYNEQFF.

The chain is built from TRBV5-6 and TRBJ2-1; TRBD2 might be the D (5 bases). CDR1 and CDR2 (germline): SGHDT, YYEEEE. Trimming left V 2 bases short and J 0 bases short, with 9 bases between. The length of the CDR3 is 15 residues. The CDR3, as DNA: TGTGCCAGCAGCTTCGGGGTGGCCTCCTACAATGAGCAGTTCTTC. Translating gives CASSFGVASYNEQFF.